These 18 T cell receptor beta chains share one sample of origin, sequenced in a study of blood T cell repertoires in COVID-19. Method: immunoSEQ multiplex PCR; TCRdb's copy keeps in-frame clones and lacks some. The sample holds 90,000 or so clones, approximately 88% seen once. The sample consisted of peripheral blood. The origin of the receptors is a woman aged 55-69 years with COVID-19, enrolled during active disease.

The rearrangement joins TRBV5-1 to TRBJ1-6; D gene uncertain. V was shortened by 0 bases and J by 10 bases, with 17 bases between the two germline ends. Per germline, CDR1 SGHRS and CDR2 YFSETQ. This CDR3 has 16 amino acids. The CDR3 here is CASSLELGGVRSPLHF. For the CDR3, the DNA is TGCGCCAGCAGCTTGGAATTGGGCGGGGTCCGGTCACCCCTCCACTTT.

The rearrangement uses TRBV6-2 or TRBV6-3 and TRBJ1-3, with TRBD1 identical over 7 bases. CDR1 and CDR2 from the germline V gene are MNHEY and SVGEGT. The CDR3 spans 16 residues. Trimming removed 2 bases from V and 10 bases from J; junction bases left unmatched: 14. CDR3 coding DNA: TGTGCCAGCAGTTACCGCCGACAGGGCCTCGTTGATACCATATATTTT. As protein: CASSYRRQGLVDTIYF.

CDR3 nucleotide sequence: TGTGCCAGTAGAGCCCGGGGGGCGGGGAGCCATCAGCCCCAGCATTTT. The encoded protein is CASRARGAGSHQPQHF. This chain connects TRBV19 to TRBJ1-5; weak D call: TRBD1 (6 bases). The CDR3 is 16 amino acids. Germline V gives CDR1 LNHDA, CDR2 SQIVND (reference sequence). V dropped 6 bases and J dropped 5 bases, with 20 bases sitting between them.

CDR3 region: CASSKSLTGTSTDTQYF. The CDR3 DNA reads as TGTGCCAGCAGCAAATCTCTGACGGGGACTAGCACAGATACGCAGTATTTT. The genes are TRBV5-6 and TRBJ2-3, with D tentatively TRBD2 (6 bases). CDR1 is SGHDT and CDR2 is YYEEEE in the germline V gene. This CDR3 contains 17 residues. V lost 4 bases and J lost 0, with 18 bases in between.

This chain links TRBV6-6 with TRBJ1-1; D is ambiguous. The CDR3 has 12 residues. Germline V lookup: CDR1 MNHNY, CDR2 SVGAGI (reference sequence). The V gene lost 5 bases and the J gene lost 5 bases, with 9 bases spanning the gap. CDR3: CASSPFSTEAFF. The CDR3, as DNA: TGTGCCAGCAGTCCCTTCTCGACTGAAGCTTTCTTT.

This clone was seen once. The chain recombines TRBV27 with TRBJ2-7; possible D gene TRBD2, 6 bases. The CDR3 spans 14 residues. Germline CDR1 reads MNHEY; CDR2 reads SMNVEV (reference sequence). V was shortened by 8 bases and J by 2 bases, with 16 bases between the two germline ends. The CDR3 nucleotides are TGTGCCAGCCGATACGCGGGGACGGCCTACGAGCAGTACTTC. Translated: CASRYAGTAYEQYF.

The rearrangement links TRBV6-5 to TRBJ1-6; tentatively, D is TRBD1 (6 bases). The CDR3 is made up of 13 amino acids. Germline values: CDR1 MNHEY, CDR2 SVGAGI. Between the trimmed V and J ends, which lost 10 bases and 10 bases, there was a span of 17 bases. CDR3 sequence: CATRTAEISPLHF. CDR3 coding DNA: TGTGCCACCAGGACAGCAGAGATATCACCCCTCCACTTT.

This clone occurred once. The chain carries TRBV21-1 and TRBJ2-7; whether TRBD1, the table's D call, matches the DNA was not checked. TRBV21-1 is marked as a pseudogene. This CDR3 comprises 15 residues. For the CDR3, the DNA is TGTGCCAGCAGCAAGAGGGACAGAAGCTCCTACGAGCAGTACTTC. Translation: CASSKRDRSSYEQYF.

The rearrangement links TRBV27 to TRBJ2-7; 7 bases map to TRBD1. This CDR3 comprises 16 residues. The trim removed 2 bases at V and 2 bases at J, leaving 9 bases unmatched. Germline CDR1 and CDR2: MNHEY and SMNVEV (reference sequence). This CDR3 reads CASSLQQTGIPYEQYF. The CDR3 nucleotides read TGTGCCAGCAGTTTACAGCAGACAGGGATCCCCTACGAGCAGTACTTC.

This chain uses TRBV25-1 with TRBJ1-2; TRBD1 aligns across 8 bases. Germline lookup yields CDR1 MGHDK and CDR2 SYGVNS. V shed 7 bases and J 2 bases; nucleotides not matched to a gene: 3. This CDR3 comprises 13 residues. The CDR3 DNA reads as TGTGCCAGCATGGACAGGGAGAACTATGGCTACACCTTC. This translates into CASMDRENYGYTF.

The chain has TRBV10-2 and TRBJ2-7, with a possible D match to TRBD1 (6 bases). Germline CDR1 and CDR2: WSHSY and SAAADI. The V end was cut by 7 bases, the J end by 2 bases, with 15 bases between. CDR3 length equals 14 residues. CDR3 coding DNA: TGCGCCAGCACAGAACGGACAGTAGCCTACGAGCAGTACTTC. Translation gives CASTERTVAYEQYF.

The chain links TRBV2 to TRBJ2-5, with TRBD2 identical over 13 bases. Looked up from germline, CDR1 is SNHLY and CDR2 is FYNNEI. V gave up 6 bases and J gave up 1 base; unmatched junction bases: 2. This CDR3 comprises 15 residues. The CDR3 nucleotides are TGTGCCAGCAGCAGGACTAGCGGGGGCCAAGAGACCCAGTACTTC. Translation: CASSRTSGGQETQYF.

The CDR3 here is CASSPTGTLQPQHF. DNA for the CDR3: TGTGCCAGCAGCCCAACGGGAACCCTCCAGCCCCAGCATTTT. The rearrangement links TRBV7-2 to TRBJ1-5; D is unresolved. The CDR3 is 14 residues long. V dropped 5 bases and J dropped 7 bases, with 15 bases sitting between them. Germline V lookup: CDR1 SGHTA, CDR2 FQGNSA.

The CDR3 sequence is CASSLARTGVYGYTF. The CDR3 nucleotides read TGTGCCAGCAGCTTAGCCCGTACAGGGGTCTATGGCTACACCTTC. The gene calls are TRBV7-8 and TRBJ1-2; 7 bases are a match to TRBD1. V shed 0 bases and J 4 bases; nucleotides not matched to a gene: 5. Germline V lookup: CDR1 SGHVS, CDR2 FQNEAQ. This CDR3 region has 15 residues.

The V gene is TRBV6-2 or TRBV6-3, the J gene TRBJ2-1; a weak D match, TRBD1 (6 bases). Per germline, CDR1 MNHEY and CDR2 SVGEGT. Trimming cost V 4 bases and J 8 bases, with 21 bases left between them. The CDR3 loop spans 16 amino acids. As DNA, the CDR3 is TGTGCCAGCAGTTTTTTTAAGACAGGTCATCGGGATGAGCAGTTCTTC. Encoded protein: CASSFFKTGHRDEQFF.

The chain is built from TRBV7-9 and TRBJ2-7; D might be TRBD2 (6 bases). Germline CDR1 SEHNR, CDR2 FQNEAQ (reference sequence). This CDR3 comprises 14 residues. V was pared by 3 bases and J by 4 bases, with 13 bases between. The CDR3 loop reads CASSFAGSLYEQYF. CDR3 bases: TGTGCCAGCAGCTTCGCGGGGTCCCTTTACGAGCAGTACTTC.

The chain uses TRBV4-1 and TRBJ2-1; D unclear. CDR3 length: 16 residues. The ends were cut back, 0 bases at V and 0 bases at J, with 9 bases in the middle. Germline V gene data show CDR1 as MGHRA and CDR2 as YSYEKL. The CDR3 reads CASSQDAANSYNEQFF. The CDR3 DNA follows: TGCGCCAGCAGCCAAGATGCAGCGAACTCCTACAATGAGCAGTTCTTC.

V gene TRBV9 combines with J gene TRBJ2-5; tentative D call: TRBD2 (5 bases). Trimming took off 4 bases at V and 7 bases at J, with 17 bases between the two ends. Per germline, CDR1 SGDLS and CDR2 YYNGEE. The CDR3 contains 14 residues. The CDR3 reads CASSSEDSLGTQYF. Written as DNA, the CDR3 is TGTGCCAGCAGCTCAGAGGACTCCTTGGGGACCCAGTACTTC.